This T cell receptor beta chain was captured by sequencing in a study of breast tumors, draining lymph nodes, adjacent tissues. Axillary draining lymph nodes of breast cancer patients supplied the node samples. Turning to this clonotype: Its antigen is still unknown. Possible read error: a much larger clone is one base away.

Via MiXCR, TCRdb re-called the multiplex PCR reads, giving one row per CDR3 protein. The top ten hold under 4.5% of the sample, which has under 150,000 distinct CDR3 sequences, approximately 20% seen once. The CDR3 spans 12 residues. V lost 4 bases and J 3 bases, leaving 4 bases between the germline ends. Germline lookup yields CDR1 LGHDT and CDR2 YNNKEL (reference sequence). General study results and limits: Data fit most tumor T cells coming from lymph node, expanding in tumor. Compared with lymph nodes, tumors were less diverse; compared with nontumor tissue, more. Compared with basal-like, luminal-like tumors shared significantly more repertoire with nontumor tissue. That most tumor T cells come from lymph nodes remained unproven.

This clonotype was sampled from a female donor with breast cancer. Some clones in this sample may be carry-over from other donors' samples. Sequencing was done on a sample of axillary lymph node tissue. This chain connects TRBV3-1 to TRBJ1-3; D is uncertain. The chain's CDR3 is CASSRVGNTIYF. The CDR3 coding sequence is TGTGCCAGCAGCCGAGTTGGAAACACCATATATTTT.